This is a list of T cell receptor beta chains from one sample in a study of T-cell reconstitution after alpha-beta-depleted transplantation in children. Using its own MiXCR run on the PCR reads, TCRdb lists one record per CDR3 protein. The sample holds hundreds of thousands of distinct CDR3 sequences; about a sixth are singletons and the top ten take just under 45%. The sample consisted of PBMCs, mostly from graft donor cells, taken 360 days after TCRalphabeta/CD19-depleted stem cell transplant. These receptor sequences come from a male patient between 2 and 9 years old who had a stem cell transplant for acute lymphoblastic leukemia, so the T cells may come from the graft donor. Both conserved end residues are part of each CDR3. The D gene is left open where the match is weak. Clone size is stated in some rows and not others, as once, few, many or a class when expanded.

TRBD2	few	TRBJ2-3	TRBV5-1	TGCGCCAGCAGCTTACCGGGACTAGCGGGGGTATATACGCAGTATTTT	CASSLPGLAGVYTQYF
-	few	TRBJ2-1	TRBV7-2	TGTGCCAGCAGCCTACCTACTAGATACAATGAGCAGTTCTTC	CASSLPTRYNEQFF
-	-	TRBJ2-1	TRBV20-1	TGCAGTGCGCCCGGGACTGCGCCCTACAATGAGCAGTTCTTC	CSAPGTAPYNEQFF
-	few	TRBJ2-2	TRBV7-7	TGTGCTAGCAGCCTCTCTCTCCCAGGGAACACCGGGGAGCTGTTTTTT	CASSLSLPGNTGELFF
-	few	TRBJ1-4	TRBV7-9	TGTGCCAGCAGCGACCTACAGGGTTTCGCTAATGAAAAACTGTTTTTT	CASSDLQGFANEKLFF
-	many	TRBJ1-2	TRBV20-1	TGCAGTGCTAGGGGGGACTCTAACTATGGCTACACCTTC	CSARGDSNYGYTF
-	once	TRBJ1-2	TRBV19	TGTGCCAGTAGGATCCCCGGGGCCAGGGATGGCTACACCTTC	CASRIPGARDGYTF
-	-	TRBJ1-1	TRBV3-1	TGTGCCAGCAGCCATCCAGGGCGTACTGAAGCTTTCTTT	CASSHPGRTEAFF
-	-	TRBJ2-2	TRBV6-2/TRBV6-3	TGTGCCAGCAGTTTGGAAATGTTTGGGGACTTGAACACCGGGGAGCTGTTTTTT	CASSLEMFGDLNTGELFF
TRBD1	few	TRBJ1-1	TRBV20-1	TGCAGTGCTAGAAACCCCGGGACAGTGAACACTGAAGCTTTCTTT	CSARNPGTVNTEAFF
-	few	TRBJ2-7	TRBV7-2	TGTGCCAGCAGCAACGGACCTAACTACGAGCAGTACTTC	CASSNGPNYEQYF
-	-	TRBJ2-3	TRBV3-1	TGTGCCAGCAGCCCGTTAACGCCTCCGGGACTTAGCACAGATACGCAGTATTTT	CASSPLTPPGLSTDTQYF
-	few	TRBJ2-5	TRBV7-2	TGTGCCAGCAGCTTAGCTGTGACTGCGAGGGAGACCCAGTACTTC	CASSLAVTARETQYF
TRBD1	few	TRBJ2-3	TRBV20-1	TGCAGTGCTAGAGAGCGACAGGGAAGCACAGATACGCAGTATTTT	CSARERQGSTDTQYF
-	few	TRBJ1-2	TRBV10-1	TGCGCCAGCAGTGATGGGGTTCTCTCTGGCTACACCTTC	CASSDGVLSGYTF